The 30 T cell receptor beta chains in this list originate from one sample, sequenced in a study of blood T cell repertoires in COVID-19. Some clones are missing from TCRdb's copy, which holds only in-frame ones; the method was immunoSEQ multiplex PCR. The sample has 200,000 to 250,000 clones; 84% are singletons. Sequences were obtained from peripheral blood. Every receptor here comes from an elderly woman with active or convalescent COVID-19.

The DNA for the CDR3 is TGTGCCAGCAGTATCCGGGGTGCCTACGAGCAGTACTTC. It yields the protein CASSIRGAYEQYF. The V call is TRBV12-3 or TRBV12-4, the J call TRBJ2-7, with D possibly being TRBD2 (5 bases). The CDR3 length is 13 residues. Trimming cost V 5 bases and J 2 bases, with 10 bases left between them.

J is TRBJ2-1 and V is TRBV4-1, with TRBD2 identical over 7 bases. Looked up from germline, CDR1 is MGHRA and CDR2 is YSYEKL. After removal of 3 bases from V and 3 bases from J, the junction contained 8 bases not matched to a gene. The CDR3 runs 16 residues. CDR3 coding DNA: TGCGCCAGCAGCCACATGAACACGGGGGGCTACAATGAGCAGTTCTTC. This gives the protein CASSHMNTGGYNEQFF.

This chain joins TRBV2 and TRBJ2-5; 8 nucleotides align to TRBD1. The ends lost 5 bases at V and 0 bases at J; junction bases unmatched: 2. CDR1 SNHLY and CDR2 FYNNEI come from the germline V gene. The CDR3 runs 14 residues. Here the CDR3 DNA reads TGTGCCAGCAGTCGGGACAGGAACCAAGAGACCCAGTACTTC. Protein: CASSRDRNQETQYF.

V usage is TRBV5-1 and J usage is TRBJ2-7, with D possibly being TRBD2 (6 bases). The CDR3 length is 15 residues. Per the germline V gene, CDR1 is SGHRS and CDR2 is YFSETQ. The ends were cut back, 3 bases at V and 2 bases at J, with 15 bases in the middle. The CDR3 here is CASSSASGVAYEQYF. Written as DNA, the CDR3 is TGCGCCAGCAGCTCTGCTTCGGGAGTTGCCTACGAGCAGTACTTC.

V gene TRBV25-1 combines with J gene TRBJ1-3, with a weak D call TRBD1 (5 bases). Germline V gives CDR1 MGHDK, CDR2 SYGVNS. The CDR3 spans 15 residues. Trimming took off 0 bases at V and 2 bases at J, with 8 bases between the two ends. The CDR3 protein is CASSEYRDTGNTIYF. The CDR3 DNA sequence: TGTGCCAGCAGTGAATACAGGGATACTGGAAACACCATATATTTT. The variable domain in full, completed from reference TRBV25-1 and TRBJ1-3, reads EADIYQTPRYLVIGTGKKITLECSQTMGHDKMYWYQQDPGMELHLIHYSYGVNSTEKGDLSSESTVSRIRTEHFPLTLESARPSHTSQYLCASSEYRDTGNTIYFGEGSWLTVV.

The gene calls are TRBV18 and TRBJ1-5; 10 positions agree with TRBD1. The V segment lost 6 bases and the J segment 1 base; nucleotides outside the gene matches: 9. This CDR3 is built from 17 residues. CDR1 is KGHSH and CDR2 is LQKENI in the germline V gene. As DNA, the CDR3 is TGTGCCAGCTCGCGTGGGACAGGGGAGAGCAGCAATCAGCCCCAGCATTTT. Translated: CASSRGTGESSNQPQHF.

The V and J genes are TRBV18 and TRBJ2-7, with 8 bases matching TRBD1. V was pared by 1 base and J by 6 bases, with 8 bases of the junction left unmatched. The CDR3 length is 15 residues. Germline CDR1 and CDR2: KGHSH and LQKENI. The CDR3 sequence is CASSPLSGQGIEQYF. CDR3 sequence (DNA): TGTGCCAGCTCACCACTTTCCGGACAGGGAATCGAGCAGTACTTC. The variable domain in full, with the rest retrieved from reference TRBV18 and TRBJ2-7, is NAGVMQNPRHLVRRRGQEARLRCSPMKGHSHVYWYRQLPEEGLKFMVYLQKENIIDESGMPKERFSAEFPKEGPSILRIQQVVRGDSAAYFCASSPLSGQGIEQYFGPGTRLTVT.

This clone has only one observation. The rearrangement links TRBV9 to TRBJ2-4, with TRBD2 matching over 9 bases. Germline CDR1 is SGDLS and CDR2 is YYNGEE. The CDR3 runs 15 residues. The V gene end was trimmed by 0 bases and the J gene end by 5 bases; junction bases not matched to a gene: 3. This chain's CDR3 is CASSVGQRGENIQYF. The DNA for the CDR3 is TGTGCCAGCAGCGTAGGGCAGCGGGGGGAAAACATTCAGTACTTC.

The DNA for the CDR3 is TGTGCCAGCAGCGCCACCTTAACCGGGACTAGCGGGAGGGGCATTCAGTACTTC. This encodes CASSATLTGTSGRGIQYF. This chain links TRBV9 with TRBJ2-4, with 16 bases matching TRBD2. This CDR3 region has 18 residues. Germline CDR1 SGDLS, CDR2 YYNGEE. J was trimmed by 9 bases and V by 3 bases; bases with no gene match: 12.

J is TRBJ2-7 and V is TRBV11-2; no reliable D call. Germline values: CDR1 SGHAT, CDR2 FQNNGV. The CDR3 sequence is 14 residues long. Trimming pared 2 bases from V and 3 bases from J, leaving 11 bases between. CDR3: CASSLRNYNYEQYF. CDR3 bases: TGTGCCAGCAGCTTACGGAACTACAACTACGAGCAGTACTTC.

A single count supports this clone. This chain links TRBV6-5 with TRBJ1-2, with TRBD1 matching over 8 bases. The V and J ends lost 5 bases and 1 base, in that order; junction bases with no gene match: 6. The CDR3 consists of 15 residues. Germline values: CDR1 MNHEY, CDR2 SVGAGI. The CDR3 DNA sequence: TGTGCCAGCAGTCCCCTTGACAGGGGTAACTATGGCTACACCTTC. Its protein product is CASSPLDRGNYGYTF.

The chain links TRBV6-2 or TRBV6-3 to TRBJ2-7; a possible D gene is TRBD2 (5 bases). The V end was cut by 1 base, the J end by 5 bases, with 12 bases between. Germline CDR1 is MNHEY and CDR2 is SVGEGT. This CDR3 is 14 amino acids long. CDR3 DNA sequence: TGTGCCAGCAGTTACTTCCGGGGTATAGACGAGCAGTACTTC. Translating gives CASSYFRGIDEQYF.

In DNA, the CDR3 is TGTGCCAGCAGCCGGGGACTTAGCCGCGAGCAGTACTTC. Amino acid sequence: CASSRGLSREQYF. This chain uses TRBV7-2 with TRBJ2-7; possible D gene TRBD2, 6 bases. Trimming pared 5 bases from V and 6 bases from J, leaving 14 bases between. The CDR3 extends over 13 amino acids. Looked up from germline, CDR1 is SGHTA and CDR2 is FQGNSA.

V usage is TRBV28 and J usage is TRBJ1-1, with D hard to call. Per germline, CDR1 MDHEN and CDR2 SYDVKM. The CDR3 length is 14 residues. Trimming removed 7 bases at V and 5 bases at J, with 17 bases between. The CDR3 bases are TGTGCCAGCACGATATGGAGTCTCCGGACTGAAGCTTTCTTT. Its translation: CASTIWSLRTEAFF.

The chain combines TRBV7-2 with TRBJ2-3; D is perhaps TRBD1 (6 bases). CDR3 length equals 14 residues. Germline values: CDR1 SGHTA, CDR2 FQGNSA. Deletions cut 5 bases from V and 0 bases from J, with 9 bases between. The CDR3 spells CASSPGQSTDTQYF. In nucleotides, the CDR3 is TGTGCCAGCAGCCCAGGACAGAGCACAGATACGCAGTATTTT.

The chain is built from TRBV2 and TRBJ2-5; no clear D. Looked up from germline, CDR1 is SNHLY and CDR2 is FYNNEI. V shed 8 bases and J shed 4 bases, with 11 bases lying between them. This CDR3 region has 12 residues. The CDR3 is CASYLTRETQYF. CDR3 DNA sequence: TGTGCCAGCTATTTAACACGAGAGACCCAGTACTTC. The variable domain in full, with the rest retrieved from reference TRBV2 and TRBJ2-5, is EPEVTQTPSHQVTQMGQEVILRCVPISNHLYFYWYRQILGQKVEFLVSFYNNEISEKSEIFDDQFSVERPDGSNFTLKIRSTKLEDSAMYFCASYLTRETQYFGPGTRLLVL.

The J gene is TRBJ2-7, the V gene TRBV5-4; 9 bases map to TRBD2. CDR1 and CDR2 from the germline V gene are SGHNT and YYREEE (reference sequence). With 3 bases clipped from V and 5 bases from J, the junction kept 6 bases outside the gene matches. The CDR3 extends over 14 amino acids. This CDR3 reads CASSSRTSADEQYF. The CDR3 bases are TGTGCCAGCAGCTCCAGGACTAGCGCGGACGAGCAGTACTTC.

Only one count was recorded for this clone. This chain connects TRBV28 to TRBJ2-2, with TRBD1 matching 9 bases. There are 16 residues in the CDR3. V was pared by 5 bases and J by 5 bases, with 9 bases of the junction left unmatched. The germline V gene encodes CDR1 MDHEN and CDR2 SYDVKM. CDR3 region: CASSKAGTGITGELFF. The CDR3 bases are TGTGCCAGCAGTAAGGCGGGGACAGGGATAACCGGGGAGCTGTTTTTT.

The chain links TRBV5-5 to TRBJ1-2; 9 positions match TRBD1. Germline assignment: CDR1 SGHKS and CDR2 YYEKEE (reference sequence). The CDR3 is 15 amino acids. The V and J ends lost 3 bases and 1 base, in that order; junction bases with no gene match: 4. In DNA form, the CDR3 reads TGTGCCAGCAGCTATGGGACAGGGCTTAACTATGGCTACACCTTC. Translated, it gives CASSYGTGLNYGYTF.

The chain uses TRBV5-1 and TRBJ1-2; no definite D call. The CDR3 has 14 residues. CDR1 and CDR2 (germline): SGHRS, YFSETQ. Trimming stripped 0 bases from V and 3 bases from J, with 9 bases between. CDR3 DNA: TGCGCCAGCAGCTTGGATGGGCCGCACTATGGCTACACCTTC. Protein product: CASSLDGPHYGYTF.

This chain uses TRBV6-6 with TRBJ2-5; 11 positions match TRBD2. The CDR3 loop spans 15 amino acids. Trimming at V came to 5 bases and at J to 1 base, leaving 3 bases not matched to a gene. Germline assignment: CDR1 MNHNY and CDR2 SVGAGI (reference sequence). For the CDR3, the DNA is TGTGCCAGCAGTCGACTAGCGGGGTTCCAAGAGACCCAGTACTTC. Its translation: CASSRLAGFQETQYF.

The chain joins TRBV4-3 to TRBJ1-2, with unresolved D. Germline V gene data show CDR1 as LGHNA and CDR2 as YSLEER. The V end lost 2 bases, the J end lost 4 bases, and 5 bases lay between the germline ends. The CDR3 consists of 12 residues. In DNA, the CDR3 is TGCGCCAGCAGCCAAAACAGCTATGGCTACACCTTC. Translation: CASSQNSYGYTF.

CDR3 in amino acids: CAINAGAGLARTDTQYF. The DNA of the CDR3 is TGTGCCATCAATGCGGGGGCGGGACTAGCGCGTACAGATACGCAGTATTTT. The rearrangement links TRBV10-3 to TRBJ2-3, with 10 bases identical to TRBD2. CDR1 is ENHRY and CDR2 is SYGVKD in the germline V gene. V trimming: 7 bases; J trimming: 3 bases; junction bases outside the gene matches: 13. This CDR3 comprises 17 residues.

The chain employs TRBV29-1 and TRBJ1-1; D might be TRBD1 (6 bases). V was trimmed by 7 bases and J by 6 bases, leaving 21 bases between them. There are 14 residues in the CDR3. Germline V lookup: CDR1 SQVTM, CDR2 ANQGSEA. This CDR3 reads CSARLGAKHPEAFF. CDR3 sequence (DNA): TGCAGCGCCCGCTTGGGGGCAAAGCACCCTGAAGCTTTCTTT.

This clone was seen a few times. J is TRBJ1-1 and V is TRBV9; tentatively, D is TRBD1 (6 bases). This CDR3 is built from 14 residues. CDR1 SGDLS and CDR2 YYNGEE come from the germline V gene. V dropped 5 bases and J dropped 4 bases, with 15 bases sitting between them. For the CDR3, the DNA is TGTGCCAGCAGTACAGGGACCCAGGGCACTGAAGCTTTCTTT. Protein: CASSTGTQGTEAFF.

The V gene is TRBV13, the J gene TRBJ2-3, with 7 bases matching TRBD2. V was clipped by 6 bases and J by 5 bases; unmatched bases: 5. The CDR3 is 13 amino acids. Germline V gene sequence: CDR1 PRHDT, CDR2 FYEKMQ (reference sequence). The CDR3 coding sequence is TGTGCCAGCAGGGGAGCGGGGCGAGATACGCAGTATTTT. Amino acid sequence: CASRGAGRDTQYF. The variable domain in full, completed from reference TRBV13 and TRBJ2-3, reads AAGVIQSPRHLIKEKRETATLKCYPIPRHDTVYWYQQGPGQDPQFLISFYEKMQSDKGSIPDRFSAQQFSDYHSELNMSSLELGDSALYFCASRGAGRDTQYFGPGTRLTVL.

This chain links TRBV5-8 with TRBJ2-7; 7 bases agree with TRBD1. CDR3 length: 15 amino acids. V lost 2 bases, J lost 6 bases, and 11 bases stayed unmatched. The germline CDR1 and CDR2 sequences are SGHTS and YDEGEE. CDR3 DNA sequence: TGTGCCAGCAGCTTTCATAGACAGGGACCTGGCGAGCAGTACTTC. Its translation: CASSFHRQGPGEQYF.

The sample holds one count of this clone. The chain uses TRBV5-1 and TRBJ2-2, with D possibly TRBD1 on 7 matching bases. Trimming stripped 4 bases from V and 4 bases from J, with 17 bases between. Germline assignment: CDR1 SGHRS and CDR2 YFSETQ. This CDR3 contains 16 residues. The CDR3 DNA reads TGCGCCAGCAGCCCTTGGTTCCAGGGGGGCACCGGGGAGCTGTTTTTT. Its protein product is CASSPWFQGGTGELFF.

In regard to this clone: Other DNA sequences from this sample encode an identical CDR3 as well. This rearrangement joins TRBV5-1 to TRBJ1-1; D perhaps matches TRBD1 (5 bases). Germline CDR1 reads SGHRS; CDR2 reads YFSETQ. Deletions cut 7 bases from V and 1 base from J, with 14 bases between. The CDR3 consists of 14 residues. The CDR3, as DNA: TGCGCCAGCTCCCTTGGCGGACAGAACACTGAAGCTTTCTTT. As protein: CASSLGGQNTEAFF.

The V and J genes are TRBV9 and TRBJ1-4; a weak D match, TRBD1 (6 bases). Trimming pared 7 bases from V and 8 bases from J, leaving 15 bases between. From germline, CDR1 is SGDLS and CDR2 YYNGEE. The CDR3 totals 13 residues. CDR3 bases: TGTGCCAGCGGTACAGGGATTGGGGAAAAACTGTTTTTT. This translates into CASGTGIGEKLFF.